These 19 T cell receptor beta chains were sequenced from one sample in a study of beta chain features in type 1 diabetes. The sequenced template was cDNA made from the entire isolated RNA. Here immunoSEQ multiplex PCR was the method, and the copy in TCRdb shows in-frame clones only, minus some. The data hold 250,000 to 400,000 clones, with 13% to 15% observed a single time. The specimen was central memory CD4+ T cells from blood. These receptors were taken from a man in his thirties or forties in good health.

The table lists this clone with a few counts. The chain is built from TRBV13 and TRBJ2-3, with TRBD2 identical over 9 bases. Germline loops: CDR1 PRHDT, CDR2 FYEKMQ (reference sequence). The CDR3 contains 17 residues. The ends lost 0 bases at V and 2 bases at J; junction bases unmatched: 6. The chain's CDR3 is CASSLGPAGGSTDTQYF. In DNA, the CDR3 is TGTGCCAGCAGCTTAGGTCCAGCGGGGGGTTCCACAGATACGCAGTATTTT.

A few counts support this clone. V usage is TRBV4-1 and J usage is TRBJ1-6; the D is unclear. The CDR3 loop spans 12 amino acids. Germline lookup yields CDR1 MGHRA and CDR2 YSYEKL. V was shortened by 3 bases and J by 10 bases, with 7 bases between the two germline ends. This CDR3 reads CASSHRLSPLHF. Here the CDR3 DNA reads TGCGCCAGCAGCCATCGGCTGTCACCCCTCCACTTT.

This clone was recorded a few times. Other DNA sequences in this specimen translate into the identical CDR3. This CDR3 is CASSLGEGTEAFF. The CDR3 coding sequence is TGTGCCAGCAGCCTAGGGGAGGGCACTGAAGCTTTCTTT. The chain joins TRBV7-9 to TRBJ1-1, with D maybe TRBD1 (5 bases). Trimming stripped 5 bases from V and 4 bases from J, with 11 bases between. Germline loops: CDR1 SEHNR, CDR2 FQNEAQ (reference sequence). There are 13 residues in the CDR3.

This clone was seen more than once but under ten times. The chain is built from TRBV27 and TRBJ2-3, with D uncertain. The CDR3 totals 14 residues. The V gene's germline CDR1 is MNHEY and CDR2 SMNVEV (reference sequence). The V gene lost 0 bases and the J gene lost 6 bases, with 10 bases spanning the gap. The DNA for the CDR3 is TGTGCCAGCAGTTTATCTGGACGGCCCGATACGCAGTATTTT. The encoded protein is CASSLSGRPDTQYF.

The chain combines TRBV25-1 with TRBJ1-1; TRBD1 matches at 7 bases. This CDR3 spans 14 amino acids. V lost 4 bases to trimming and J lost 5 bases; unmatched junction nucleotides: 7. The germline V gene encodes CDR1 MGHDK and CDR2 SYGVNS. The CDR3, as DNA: TGTGCCAGCAGTGCCCTGACAGGGTTTACTGAAGCTTTCTTT. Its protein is CASSALTGFTEAFF. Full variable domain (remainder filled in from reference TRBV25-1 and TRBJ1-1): EADIYQTPRYLVIGTGKKITLECSQTMGHDKMYWYQQDPGMELHLIHYSYGVNSTEKGDLSSESTVSRIRTEHFPLTLESARPSHTSQYLCASSALTGFTEAFFGQGTRLTVV.

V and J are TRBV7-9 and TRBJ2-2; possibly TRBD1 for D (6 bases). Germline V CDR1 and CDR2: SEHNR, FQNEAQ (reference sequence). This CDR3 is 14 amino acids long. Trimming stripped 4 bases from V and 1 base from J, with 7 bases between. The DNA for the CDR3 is TGTGCCAGCAGCTCCAGGGGGAACACCGGGGAGCTGTTTTTT. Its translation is CASSSRGNTGELFF. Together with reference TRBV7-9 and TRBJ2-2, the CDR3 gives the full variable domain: DTGVSQNPRHKITKRGQNVTFRCDPISEHNRLYWYRQTLGQGPEFLTYFQNEAQLEKSRLLSDRFSAERPKGSFSTLEIQRTEQGDSAMYLCASSSRGNTGELFFGEGSRLTVL.

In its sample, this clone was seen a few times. The CDR3 loop reads CASSPGGGTEAFF. As DNA, the CDR3 is TGTGCCAGCAGCCCCGGGGGGGGCACTGAAGCTTTCTTT. V usage is TRBV14 and J usage is TRBJ1-1, with TRBD1 as a possible D gene (5 bases). The germline V gene encodes CDR1 SGHDN and CDR2 FVKESK. The V and J ends lost 4 bases and 4 bases respectively, with 10 bases between them. The CDR3 runs 13 residues.

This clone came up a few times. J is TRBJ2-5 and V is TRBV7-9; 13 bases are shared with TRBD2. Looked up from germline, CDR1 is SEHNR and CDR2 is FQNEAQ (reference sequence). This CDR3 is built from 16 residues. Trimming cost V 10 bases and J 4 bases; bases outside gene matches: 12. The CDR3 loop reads CAIIGLAGVSGETQYF. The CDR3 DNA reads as TGTGCCATCATAGGACTAGCGGGAGTCTCCGGAGAGACCCAGTACTTC.

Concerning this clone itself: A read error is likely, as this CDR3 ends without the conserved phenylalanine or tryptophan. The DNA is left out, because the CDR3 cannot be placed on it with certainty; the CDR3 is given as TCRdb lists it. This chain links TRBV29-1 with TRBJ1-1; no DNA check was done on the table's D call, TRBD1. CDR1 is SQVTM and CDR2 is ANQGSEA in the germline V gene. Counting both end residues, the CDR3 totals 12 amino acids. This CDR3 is CSATHQGTEAFL.

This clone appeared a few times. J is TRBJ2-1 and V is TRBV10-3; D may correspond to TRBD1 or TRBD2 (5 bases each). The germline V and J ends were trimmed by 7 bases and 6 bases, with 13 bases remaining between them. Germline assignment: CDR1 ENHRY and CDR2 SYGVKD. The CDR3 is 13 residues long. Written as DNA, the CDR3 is TGTGCCATCACTTCGGGACCCAGCAATGAGCAGTTCTTC. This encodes CAITSGPSNEQFF.

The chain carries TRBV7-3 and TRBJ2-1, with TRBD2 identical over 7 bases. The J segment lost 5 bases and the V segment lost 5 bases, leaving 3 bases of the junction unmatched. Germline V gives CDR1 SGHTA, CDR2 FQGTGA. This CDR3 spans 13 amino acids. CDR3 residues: CASSPGTNNEQFF. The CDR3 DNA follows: TGTGCCAGCAGCCCTGGGACTAACAATGAGCAGTTCTTC.

CDR3 region: CASSYFAGTGANVLTF. The CDR3 coding sequence is TGTGCCAGCAGTTACTTCGCGGGTACTGGGGCCAACGTCCTGACTTTC. This rearrangement joins TRBV6-7 to TRBJ2-6, with a tentative D call TRBD2 (5 bases). TRBV6-7 is recorded as an ORF, its role being uncertain. V dropped 1 base and J dropped 2 bases, with 9 bases sitting between them. The CDR3 sequence is 16 residues long.

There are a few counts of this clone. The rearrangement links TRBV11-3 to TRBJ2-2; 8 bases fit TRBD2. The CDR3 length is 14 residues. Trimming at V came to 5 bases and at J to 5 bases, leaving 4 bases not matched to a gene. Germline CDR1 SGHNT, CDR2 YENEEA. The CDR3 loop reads CASSPGGRTGELFF. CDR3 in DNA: TGTGCCAGCAGCCCTGGCGGGAGGACCGGGGAGCTGTTTTTT.

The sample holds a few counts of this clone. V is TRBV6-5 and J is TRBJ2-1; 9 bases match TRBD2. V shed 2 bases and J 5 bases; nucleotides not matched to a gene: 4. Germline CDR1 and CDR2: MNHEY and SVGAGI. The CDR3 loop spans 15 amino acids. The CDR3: CASSYMGLADNEQFF. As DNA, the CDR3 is TGTGCCAGCAGTTACATGGGACTAGCAGACAATGAGCAGTTCTTC.

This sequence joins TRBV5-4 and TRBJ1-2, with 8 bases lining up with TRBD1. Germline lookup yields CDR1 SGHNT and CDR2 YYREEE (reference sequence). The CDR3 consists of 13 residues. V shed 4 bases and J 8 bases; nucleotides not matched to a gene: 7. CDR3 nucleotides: TGTGCCAGCAGCAAGGACAGGGAGGGAGGCTACACCTTC. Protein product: CASSKDREGGYTF.

This chain's CDR3 is CASSEGGLSYEQYV. The CDR3 DNA reads TGTGCCAGCAGTGAAGGCGGGTTATCCTACGAGCAGTACGTC. The gene calls are TRBV6-1 and TRBJ2-7; D might be TRBD2 (5 bases). Per the germline V gene, CDR1 is MNHNS and CDR2 is SASEGT. CDR3 length equals 14 residues. Trimming cost V 1 base and J 1 base, with 8 bases left between them.

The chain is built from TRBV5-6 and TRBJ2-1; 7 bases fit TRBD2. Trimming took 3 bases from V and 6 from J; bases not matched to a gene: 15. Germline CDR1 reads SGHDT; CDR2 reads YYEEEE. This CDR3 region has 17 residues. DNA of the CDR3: TGTGCCAGCAGCTCAGTTGGGGGACGAAGCGGGGTCAATGAGCAGTTCTTC. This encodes CASSSVGGRSGVNEQFF.

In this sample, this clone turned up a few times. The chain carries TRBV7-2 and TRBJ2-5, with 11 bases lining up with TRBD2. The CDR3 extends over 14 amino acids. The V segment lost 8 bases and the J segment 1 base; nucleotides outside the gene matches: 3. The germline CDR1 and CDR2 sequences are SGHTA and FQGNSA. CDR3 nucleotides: TGTGCCAGCGTAGCGGGAGGGCCCCAAGAGACCCAGTACTTC. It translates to CASVAGGPQETQYF. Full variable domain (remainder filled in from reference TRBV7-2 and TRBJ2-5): GAGVSQSPSNKVTEKGKDVELRCDPISGHTALYWYRQSLGQGLEFLIYFQGNSAPDKSGLPSDRFSAERTGGSVSTLTIQRTQQEDSAVYLCASVAGGPQETQYFGPGTRLLVL.

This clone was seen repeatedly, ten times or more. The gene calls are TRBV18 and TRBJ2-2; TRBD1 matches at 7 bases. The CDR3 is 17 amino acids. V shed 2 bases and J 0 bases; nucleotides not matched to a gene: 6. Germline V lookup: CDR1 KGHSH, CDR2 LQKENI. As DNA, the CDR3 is TGTGCCAGCTCACCAGACAGGGACGCCGCGAACACCGGGGAGCTGTTTTTT. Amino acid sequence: CASSPDRDAANTGELFF.